This T cell receptor beta chain was obtained from a study of blood T cell repertoires in COVID-19 (dated by TCRdb to 2020 to 2021). With regard to the full study: Collaborator samples came from the United States, Italy and Spain and covered acute and convalescent phases of COVID-19. The prospective study material was composed of cDNA or gDNA derived from T cells, B-cell-depleted T cells, or PBMCs. Deeply sampled blood TCRbeta repertoires from subjects exposed to, actively infected with, or recovered from COVID-19 were included in the dataset. The repertoires were released in a freely available public database meant as a resource for research on the immune response to SARS-CoV-2. The samples were drawn from two sources: the first 160 participants of the ongoing ImmuneRACE study, and fewer than 1,500 subjects contributed by 6 global collaborators. A de-identified subject ID, COVID-19 status, age in years and sex were almost always included in the sample metadata. HLA class I and class II types, where available, came from metadata supplied by the sample provider rather than from assay-based typing.

The immunoSEQ Assay, a bias-controlled multiplex PCR, was used to amplify TCRbeta CDR3 regions from genomic DNA. From the authors' description of their analysis: Nucleated cell counts per sample were estimated from amplification of reference gene primers within the assay. To quantify the absolute abundance of each unique TCRbeta CDR3 rearrangement, sequence reads were collapsed and filtered. Productive Simpson clonality was computed per sample as the square root of Simpson's diversity index over productive rearrangements. TCRdb carries this immuneACCESS record with in-frame sequences only. Its versions omit some clonotypes, under half of them owing to an unresolved V gene in the studies checked, with the rest unexplained. Clone size and V and J calls were adopted from that table, with D and trimming inferred from the DNA. Across this sample there are a few hundred thousand clones, with about 89% seen only once. The ten most abundant clones make up about 0.83% of the sample.

Participants in the prospective study were aged about 18 to 89 years, lived in under 30 United States geographic areas, and enrolled through a virtual design. In the prospective study, cohorts were assigned on the basis of participant-reported clinical history obtained from a screening survey and a study questionnaire. A participant counted as exposed if, within 2 weeks of entering the study, that participant had been in contact with someone who had a PCR-confirmed or clinician-diagnosed COVID-19 case. Mobile phlebotomists in the prospective study collected whole blood, serum and a nasopharyngeal or oropharyngeal swab from every participant. Over a roughly 2-month period, participants in the prospective study had the option of providing additional blood draws and questionnaires. Blood samples from the prospective study were shipped frozen or at room temperature prior to DNA extraction. On the study overall, not on this receptor specifically: How much clinical and demographic metadata was included differed by source and by participant, and the metadata was provided uncurated.

For this clone: Its binding antigen is unknown. No much larger clone exists at a distance of one base, and base qualities are not known.

Reading from cysteine to phenylalanine, the CDR3 counts 14 amino acids. Of all the DNA, just the CDR3 is kept, 42 bases in frame from base 1. For CDR1 and CDR2, the germline V gene lists SGDLS and YYNGEE. V loses 4 bases at its end and J loses 7 bases; junction bases beyond the gene matches: 7. The sample was PBMCs or T cells enriched from blood (not recorded which). Recombination connected TRBV9 to TRBJ1-3; TRBD1 matches 8 bases in the middle. This TCR was recovered from a woman in her 40s who had been exposed to COVID-19. Here the CDR3 is given as CASSLTGARNTIYF. The DNA sequence reads TGTGCCAGCAGCTTGACAGGGGCTCGGAACACCATATATTTT.